These 16 T cell receptor beta chains share one sample of origin, sequenced in a study of blood T cell repertoires in COVID-19. The protocol was immunoSEQ multiplex PCR, while the TCRdb copy is restricted to in-frame clones and leaves out a portion. The table has 120,000 to 150,000 clones, about 83% seen once; the top ten hold over 8.5%. What was sequenced was peripheral blood. The receptors come from a woman aged 50 to 65 with active or convalescent COVID-19.

This chain links TRBV2 with TRBJ1-2; TRBD1 matches at 9 bases. There are 15 residues in the CDR3. The V gene end was trimmed by 3 bases and the J gene end by 4 bases; junction bases not matched to a gene: 6. CDR1 is SNHLY and CDR2 is FYNNEI in the germline V gene. The CDR3 sequence: CASSEGTGLGYGYTF. In DNA, the CDR3 is TGTGCCAGCAGTGAGGGGACAGGGCTTGGCTATGGCTACACCTTC.

CDR3 region: CASSLSNNNEQFF. CDR3 bases: TGTGCCAGCAGCTTATCAAACAACAATGAGCAGTTCTTC. The chain links TRBV7-8 to TRBJ2-1; D unresolved. This CDR3 comprises 13 residues. CDR1 and CDR2 (germline): SGHVS, FQNEAQ. V was trimmed by 2 bases and J by 5 bases, leaving 7 bases between them.

The genes are TRBV30 and TRBJ2-5; D gene ambiguous. The germline V gene has CDR1 GTSNPN and CDR2 SVGIG (reference sequence). The CDR3 consists of 10 residues. The ends were cut back, 2 bases at V and 5 bases at J, with 3 bases in the middle. The CDR3 is CAWSQETQYF. The CDR3 DNA reads TGTGCCTGGAGTCAGGAGACCCAGTACTTC.

The rearrangement uses TRBV28 and TRBJ2-7, with 8 bases lining up with TRBD1. This CDR3 is built from 12 residues. The germline V gene has CDR1 MDHEN and CDR2 SYDVKM. Trimming removed 8 bases from V and 7 bases from J; junction bases left unmatched: 7. Here the CDR3 reads CASQRQGWEQYF. The CDR3 bases are TGTGCCAGCCAAAGACAGGGGTGGGAGCAGTACTTC.

The rearrangement links TRBV27 to TRBJ1-1, with a tentative D call TRBD1 (5 bases). With 6 bases removed from V and 0 bases from J, the gap between germline ends came to 14 bases. The CDR3 consists of 15 residues. Germline-derived CDR1 and CDR2 are MNHEY and SMNVEV (reference sequence). This CDR3 is CASRRAGGVNTEAFF. Here the CDR3 DNA reads TGTGCCAGCAGACGGGCGGGGGGGGTGAACACTGAAGCTTTCTTT.

The V gene is TRBV1, the J gene TRBJ2-7; the table assigns TRBD1, which was not confirmed against the DNA. TRBV1 is shown as a pseudogene. The CDR3 consists of 16 residues. CDR3 region: CTSSQEGRPSSYEQYF. CDR3 bases: TGCACCAGCAGCCAAGAGGGGCGACCGAGCTCCTACGAGCAGTACTTC.

The chain links TRBV6-2 or TRBV6-3 to TRBJ1-3; D gene uncertain. The CDR3 spans 15 residues. Trimming shortened V by 5 bases and J by 4 bases, and 15 bases separated the two germline ends. Germline CDR1 reads MNHEY; CDR2 reads SVGEGT. This CDR3 is CASSLSTVRGNTIYF. The CDR3 bases are TGTGCCAGCAGTCTATCAACAGTAAGAGGAAACACCATATATTTT.

V and J are TRBV7-2 and TRBJ2-5; D perhaps matches TRBD2 (5 bases). Germline-derived CDR1 and CDR2 are SGHTA and FQGNSA. The CDR3 consists of 16 residues. V lost 5 bases to trimming and J lost 2 bases, with 18 bases between them. The CDR3 coding sequence is TGTGCCAGCAGCCCAGCCGGACTCCCGTGGCAAGAGACCCAGTACTTC. The encoded protein is CASSPAGLPWQETQYF.

This clone was counted only a few times. The chain carries TRBV7-8 and TRBJ1-2, with TRBD1 as a possible D gene (5 bases). The CDR3 contains 13 residues. With 1 base removed from V and 7 bases from J, the gap between germline ends came to 10 bases. CDR1 and CDR2 (germline): SGHVS, FQNEAQ. For the CDR3, the DNA is TGTGCCAGCAGCTTAGTCCAGGGCGCTGGCTACACCTTC. Translated: CASSLVQGAGYTF. The variable domain in full, completed from reference TRBV7-8 and TRBJ1-2, reads GAGVSQSPRYKVAKRGQDVALRCDPISGHVSLFWYQQALGQGPEFLTYFQNEAQLDKSGLPSDRFFAERPEGSVSTLKIQRTQQEDSAVYLCASSLVQGAGYTFGSGTRLTVV.

The V call is TRBV6-5, the J call TRBJ1-2; tentative D call: TRBD1 (5 bases). Looked up from germline, CDR1 is MNHEY and CDR2 is SVGAGI. This CDR3 comprises 13 residues. The germline V and J ends were trimmed by 8 bases and 7 bases, with 17 bases remaining between them. CDR3 sequence: CASQVVLGAGYTF. In DNA form, the CDR3 reads TGTGCCAGCCAAGTAGTTTTAGGGGCTGGCTACACCTTC.

The rearrangement joins TRBV7-2 to TRBJ1-1; D remains unclear. The V gene lost 4 bases and the J gene lost 2 bases, with 8 bases spanning the gap. The germline V gene encodes CDR1 SGHTA and CDR2 FQGNSA. CDR3 length: 13 residues. CDR3 nucleotides: TGTGCCAGCAGCTCCAGGATTAACACTGAAGCTTTCTTT. Translating gives CASSSRINTEAFF.

J is TRBJ2-7 and V is TRBV6-5; 7 nucleotides line up with TRBD2. The CDR3 totals 14 residues. The trim removed 7 bases at V and 2 bases at J, leaving 8 bases unmatched. Germline CDR1 and CDR2: MNHEY and SVGAGI. CDR3 bases: TGTGCCAGCATCAACGGGGGGAACCCCTACGAGCAGTACTTC. This codes for CASINGGNPYEQYF.

The genes are TRBV15 and TRBJ2-1; TRBD2 aligns across 9 bases. V dropped 3 bases and J dropped 9; count of bases not matched to a gene: 6. Germline CDR1 is LNHNV and CDR2 is YYDKDF (reference sequence). The CDR3 runs to 14 residues. CDR3 region: CATSRREGQGEQFF. As DNA, the CDR3 is TGTGCCACCAGCAGGCGGGAGGGCCAGGGTGAGCAGTTCTTC.

The J gene is TRBJ1-2, the V gene TRBV28, with D perhaps matching TRBD1 (5 bases). Germline loops: CDR1 MDHEN, CDR2 SYDVKM. The CDR3 covers 13 residues. Trimming pared 1 base from V and 8 bases from J, leaving 11 bases between. The CDR3 spells CASSLYAGRGYTF. DNA for the CDR3: TGTGCCAGCAGTTTATACGCAGGGAGGGGCTACACCTTC.

The chain combines TRBV4-2 with TRBJ1-1; D remains unclear. The germline gives CDR1 LGHNA, CDR2 YNFKEQ. The CDR3 extends over 18 amino acids. Trimming took 0 bases from V and 1 from J, leaving 18 bases between them. CDR3 nucleotide sequence: TGTGCCAGCAGCCAAGATCCAACTGCGACTGTTTGGAACACTGAAGCTTTCTTT. Translated: CASSQDPTATVWNTEAFF.

This chain connects TRBV11-2 to TRBJ1-2; TRBD1 matches at 8 bases. Germline lookup yields CDR1 SGHAT and CDR2 FQNNGV. V lost 3 bases to trimming and J lost 2 bases; unmatched junction nucleotides: 8. The CDR3 sequence is 16 residues long. DNA of the CDR3: TGTGCCAGCAGCTTTGATCGAGCAGGGGGCAACTATGGCTACACCTTC. This sequence encodes CASSFDRAGGNYGYTF.